The source of this T cell receptor (beta chain) is a study of T cells in Graves' hyperthyroidism and ophthalmopathy. Amplification yielded TCR beta CDR3 regions, with RNA transcripts as the source. During a first-round RT-PCR of the TCR CDR3, the HTBI primer set was used. TCRdb recomputed calls from the multiplex PCR reads with MiXCR, one row per CDR3 protein. The table lists roughly 500,000 distinct CDR3 sequences, roughly 50% of them singletons. The germline V and J ends were trimmed by 5 bases and 3 bases, with 10 bases remaining between them. Per the germline V gene, CDR1 is MNHEY and CDR2 is SVGEGT. There are 13 residues in the CDR3. This clonotype was seen repeatedly, ten times or more.

The sequence derives from an adult woman with Graves' disease, either hyperthyroidism or ophthalmopathy (not recorded which). The sequenced material came from peripheral blood or thyroid tissue (not recorded which). The V call is TRBV6-2 or TRBV6-3, the J call TRBJ1-2, with D unresolved. CDR3: CASSTPTDYGYTF. The CDR3 region has the DNA TGTGCCAGCAGTACGCCAACCGACTATGGCTACACCTTC.